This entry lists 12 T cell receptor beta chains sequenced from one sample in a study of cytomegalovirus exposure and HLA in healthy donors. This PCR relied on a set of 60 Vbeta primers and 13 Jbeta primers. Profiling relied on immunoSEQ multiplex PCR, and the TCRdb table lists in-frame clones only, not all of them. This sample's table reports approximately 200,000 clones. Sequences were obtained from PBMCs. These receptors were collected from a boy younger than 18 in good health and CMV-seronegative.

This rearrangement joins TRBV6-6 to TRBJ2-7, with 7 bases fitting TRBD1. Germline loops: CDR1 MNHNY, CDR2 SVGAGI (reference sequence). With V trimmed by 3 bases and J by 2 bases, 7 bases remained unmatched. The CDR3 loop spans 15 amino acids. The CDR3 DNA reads TGTGCCAGCAGTTATGGGACAGCCGGGGCCTACGAGCAGTACTTC. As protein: CASSYGTAGAYEQYF.

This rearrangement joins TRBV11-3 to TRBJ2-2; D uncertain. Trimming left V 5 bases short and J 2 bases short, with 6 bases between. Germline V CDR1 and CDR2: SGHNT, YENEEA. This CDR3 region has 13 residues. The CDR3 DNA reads TGTGCCAGCAGCCAGACTAACACCGGGGAGCTGTTTTTT. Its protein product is CASSQTNTGELFF.

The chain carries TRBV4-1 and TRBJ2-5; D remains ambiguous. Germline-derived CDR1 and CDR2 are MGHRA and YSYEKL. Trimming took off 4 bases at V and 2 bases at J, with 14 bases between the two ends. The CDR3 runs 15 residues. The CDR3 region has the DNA TGCGCCAGCAGCCCCCTGCGGTTGGATCAAGAGACCCAGTACTTC. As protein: CASSPLRLDQETQYF.

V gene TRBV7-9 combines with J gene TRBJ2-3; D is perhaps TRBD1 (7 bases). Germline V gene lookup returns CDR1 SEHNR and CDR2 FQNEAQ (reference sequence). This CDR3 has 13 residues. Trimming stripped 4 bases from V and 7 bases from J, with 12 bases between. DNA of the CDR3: TGTGCCAGCAGCTCCCAGGGGGGCCATACGCAGTATTTT. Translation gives CASSSQGGHTQYF.

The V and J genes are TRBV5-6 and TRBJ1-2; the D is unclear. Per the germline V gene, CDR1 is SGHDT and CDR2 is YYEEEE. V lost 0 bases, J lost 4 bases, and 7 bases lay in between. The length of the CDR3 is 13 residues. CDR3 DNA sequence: TGTGCCAGCAGCTTGGGGCAGGTCTATGGCTACACCTTC. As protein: CASSLGQVYGYTF.

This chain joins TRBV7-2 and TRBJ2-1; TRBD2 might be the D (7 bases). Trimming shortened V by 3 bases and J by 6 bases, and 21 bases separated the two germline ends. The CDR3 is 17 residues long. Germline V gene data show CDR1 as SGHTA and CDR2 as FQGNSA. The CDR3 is CASSLRGGRGALNEQFF. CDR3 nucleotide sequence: TGTGCCAGCAGCTTGAGGGGGGGTCGGGGGGCCCTCAATGAGCAGTTCTTC.

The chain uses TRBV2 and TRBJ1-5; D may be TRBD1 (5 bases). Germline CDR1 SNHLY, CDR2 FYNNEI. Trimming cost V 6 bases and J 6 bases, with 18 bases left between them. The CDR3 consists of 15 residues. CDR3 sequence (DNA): TGTGCCAGCAGGTCGTCCGACAGACCCCTTCAGCCCCAGCATTTT. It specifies CASRSSDRPLQPQHF.

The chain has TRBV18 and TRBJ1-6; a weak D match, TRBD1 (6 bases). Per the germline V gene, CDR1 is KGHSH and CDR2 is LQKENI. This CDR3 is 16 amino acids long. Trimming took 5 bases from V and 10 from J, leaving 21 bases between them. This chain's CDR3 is CASSSTLQGTGSPLHF. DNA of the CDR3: TGTGCCAGCTCATCCACTCTACAGGGCACGGGATCACCCCTCCACTTT.

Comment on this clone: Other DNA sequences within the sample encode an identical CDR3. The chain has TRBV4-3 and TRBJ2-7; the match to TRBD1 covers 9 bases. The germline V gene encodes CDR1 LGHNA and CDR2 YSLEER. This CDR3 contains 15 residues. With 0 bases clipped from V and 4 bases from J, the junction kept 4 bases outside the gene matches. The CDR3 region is CASSQDSGTGYEQYF. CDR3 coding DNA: TGCGCCAGCAGCCAAGATTCGGGGACAGGGTACGAGCAGTACTTC.

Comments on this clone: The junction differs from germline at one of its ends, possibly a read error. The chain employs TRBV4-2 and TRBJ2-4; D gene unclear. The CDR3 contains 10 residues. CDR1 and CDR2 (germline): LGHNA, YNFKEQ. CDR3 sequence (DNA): TGTGCCAGCAGCCGGCTGCGGTGGCGCTTC. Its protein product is CASSRLRWRF.

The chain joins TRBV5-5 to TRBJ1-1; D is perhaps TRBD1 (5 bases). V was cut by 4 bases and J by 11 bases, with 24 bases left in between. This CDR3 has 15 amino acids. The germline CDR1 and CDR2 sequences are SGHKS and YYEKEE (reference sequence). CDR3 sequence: CASSHRSSGPSGAFF. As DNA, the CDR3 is TGTGCCAGCAGCCATCGGTCTTCAGGGCCATCAGGGGCTTTCTTT.

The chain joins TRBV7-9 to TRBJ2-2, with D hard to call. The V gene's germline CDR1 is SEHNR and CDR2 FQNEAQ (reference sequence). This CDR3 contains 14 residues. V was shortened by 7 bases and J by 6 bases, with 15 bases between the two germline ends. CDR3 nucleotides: TGTGCCAGCATTTCGAGTCGAACGTCCGGGGAGCTGTTTTTT. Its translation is CASISSRTSGELFF.